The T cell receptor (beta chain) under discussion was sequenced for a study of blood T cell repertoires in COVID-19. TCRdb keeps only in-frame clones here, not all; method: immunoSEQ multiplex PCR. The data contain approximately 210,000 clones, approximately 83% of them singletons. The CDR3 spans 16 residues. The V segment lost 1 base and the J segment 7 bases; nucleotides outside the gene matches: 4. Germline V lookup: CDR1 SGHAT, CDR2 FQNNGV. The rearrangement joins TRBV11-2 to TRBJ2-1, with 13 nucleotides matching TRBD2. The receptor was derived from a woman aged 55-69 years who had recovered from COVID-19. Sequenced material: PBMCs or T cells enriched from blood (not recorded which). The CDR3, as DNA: TGTGCCAGCAGCTTAGGCCGGGGACTAGCGGGGAATGAGCAGTTCTTC. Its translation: CASSLGRGLAGNEQFF.